Reported below is one TCR beta chain. The entry originates in a study of tumor and adjacent non-tumor tissue in lung cancer. The template was RNA from unsorted bulk tissue. This non-tumor lung sample came from over 3 cm beyond the tumor edge. A modified ARM-PCR protocol with three rounds of nested PCR amplified TCRbeta. In TCRdb, the multiplex PCR reads were re-called with MiXCR into one record per CDR3 protein. The sample includes 110,000 or so distinct CDR3 sequences, around 57% of them seen just once. The receptor comes from a man aged 55 to 69 with non-small cell lung cancer. What was sequenced was distant non-tumor lung tissue.

The CDR3 bases are TGTGCCAGCAGCCAAGTTACAGGCGGAACCGGGGAGCTGTTTTTT. It is translated as CASSQVTGGTGELFF. The chain couples TRBV14 to TRBJ2-2; weak D call: TRBD1 (5 bases). V was clipped by 1 base and J by 5 bases, with 11 bases between them. CDR1 and CDR2 (germline): SGHDN, FVKESK. This CDR3 is 15 amino acids long.